The source of this T cell receptor beta chain is a study of shared clonotypes between healthy human individuals. Generated by immunoSEQ multiplex PCR, the TCRdb table keeps only in-frame clones and is missing some. The sample has a few million clones, around nine tenths seen once. Trimming left V 0 bases short and J 9 bases short, with 12 bases between. This CDR3 comprises 14 residues. The germline V gene has CDR1 LGHNA and CDR2 YSLEER. Comments on this clone: Antigen unknown.

Notes on the study in general: Relative to their counterparts shared across all four donors, non-shared clonotypes exhibited diminished generation probabilities. Naive subsets, compared against memory subsets, generally had larger estimated richness values. The sole specimen, blood, was sampled, and tissue repertoires likely differ.

The chain joins TRBV4-3 to TRBJ2-1, with unresolved D. The clonotype was recovered from a man in his late teens or twenties in good health. The sequencing input was naive CD4+ T cells sorted from blood. The sample's subset: CD45RA+ positively selected. The CDR3 DNA follows: TGCGCCAGCAGCCAAGAAAAGGCGAACGGTGAGCAGTTCTTC. Translated, it gives CASSQEKANGEQFF.